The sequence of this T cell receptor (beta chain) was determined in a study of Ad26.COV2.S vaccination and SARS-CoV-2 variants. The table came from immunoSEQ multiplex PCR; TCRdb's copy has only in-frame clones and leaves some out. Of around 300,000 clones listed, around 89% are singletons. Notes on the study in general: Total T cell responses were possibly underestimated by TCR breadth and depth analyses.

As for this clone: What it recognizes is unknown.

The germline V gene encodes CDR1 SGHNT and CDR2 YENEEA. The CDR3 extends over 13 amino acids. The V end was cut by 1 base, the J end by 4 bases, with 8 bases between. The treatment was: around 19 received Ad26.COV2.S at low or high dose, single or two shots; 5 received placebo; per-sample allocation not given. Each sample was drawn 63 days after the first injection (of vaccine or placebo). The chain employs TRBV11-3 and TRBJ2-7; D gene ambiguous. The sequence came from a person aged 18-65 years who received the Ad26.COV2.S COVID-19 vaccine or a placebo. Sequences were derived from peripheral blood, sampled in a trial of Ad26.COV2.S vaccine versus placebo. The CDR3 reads CASSLGHRYEQYF. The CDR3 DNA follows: TGTGCCAGCAGCTTAGGGCACCGGTACGAGCAGTACTTC.